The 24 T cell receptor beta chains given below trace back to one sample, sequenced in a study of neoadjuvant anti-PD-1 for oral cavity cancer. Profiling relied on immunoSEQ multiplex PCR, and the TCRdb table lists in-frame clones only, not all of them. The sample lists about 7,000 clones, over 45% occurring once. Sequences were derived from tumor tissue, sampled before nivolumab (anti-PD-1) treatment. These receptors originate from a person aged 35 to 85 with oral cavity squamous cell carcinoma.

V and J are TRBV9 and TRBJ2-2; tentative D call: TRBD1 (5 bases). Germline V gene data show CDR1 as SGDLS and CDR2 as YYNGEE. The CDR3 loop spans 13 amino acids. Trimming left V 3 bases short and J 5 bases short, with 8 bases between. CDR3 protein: CASSEAGTGELFF. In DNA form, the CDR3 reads TGTGCCAGCAGCGAAGCAGGGACCGGGGAGCTGTTTTTT.

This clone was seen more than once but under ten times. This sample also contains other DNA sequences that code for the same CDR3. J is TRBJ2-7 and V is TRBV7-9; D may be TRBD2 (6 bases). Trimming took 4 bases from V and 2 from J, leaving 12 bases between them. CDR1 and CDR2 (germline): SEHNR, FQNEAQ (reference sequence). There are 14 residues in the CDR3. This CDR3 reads CASSSRDFTYEQYF. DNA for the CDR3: TGTGCCAGCAGCTCCCGGGACTTCACCTACGAGCAGTACTTC.

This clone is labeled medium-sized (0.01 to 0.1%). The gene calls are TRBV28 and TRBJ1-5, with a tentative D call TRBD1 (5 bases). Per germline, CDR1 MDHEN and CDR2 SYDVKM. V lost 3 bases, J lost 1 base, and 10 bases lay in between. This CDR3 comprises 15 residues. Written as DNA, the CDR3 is TGTGCCAGCAGTTTCGGTGGGGCCAGCAATCAGCCCCAGCATTTT. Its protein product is CASSFGGASNQPQHF.

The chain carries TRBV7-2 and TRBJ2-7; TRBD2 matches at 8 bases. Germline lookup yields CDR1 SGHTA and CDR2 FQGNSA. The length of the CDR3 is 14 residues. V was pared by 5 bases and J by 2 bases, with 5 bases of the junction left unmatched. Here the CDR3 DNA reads TGTGCCAGCAGCCGCACTAGCGGCGCCTACGAGCAGTACTTC. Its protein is CASSRTSGAYEQYF.

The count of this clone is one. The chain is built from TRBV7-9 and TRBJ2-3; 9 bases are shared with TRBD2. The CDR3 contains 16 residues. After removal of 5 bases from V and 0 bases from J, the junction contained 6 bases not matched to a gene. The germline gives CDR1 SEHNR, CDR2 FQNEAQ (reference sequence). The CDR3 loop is CASSEGLATSTDTQYF. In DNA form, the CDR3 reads TGTGCCAGCAGCGAGGGACTAGCCACTAGCACAGATACGCAGTATTTT.

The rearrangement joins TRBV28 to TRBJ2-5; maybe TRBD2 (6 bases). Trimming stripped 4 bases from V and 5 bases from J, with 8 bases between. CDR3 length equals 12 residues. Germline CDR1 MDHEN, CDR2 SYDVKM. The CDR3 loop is CASSWGVETQYF. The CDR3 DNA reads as TGTGCCAGCAGTTGGGGGGTCGAGACCCAGTACTTC.

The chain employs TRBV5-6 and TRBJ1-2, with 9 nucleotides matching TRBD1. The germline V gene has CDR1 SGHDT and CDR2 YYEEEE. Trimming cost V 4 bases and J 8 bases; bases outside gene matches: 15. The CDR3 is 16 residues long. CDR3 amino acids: CASSVGNRGQGFGYTF. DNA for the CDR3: TGTGCCAGCAGCGTGGGGAACAGGGGGCAGGGTTTCGGCTACACCTTC.

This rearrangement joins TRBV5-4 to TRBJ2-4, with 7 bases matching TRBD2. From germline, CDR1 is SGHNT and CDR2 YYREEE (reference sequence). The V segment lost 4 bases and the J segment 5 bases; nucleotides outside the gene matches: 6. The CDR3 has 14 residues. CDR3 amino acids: CASSVQGLENIQYF. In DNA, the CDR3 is TGTGCCAGCAGCGTGCAAGGACTAGAAAACATTCAGTACTTC.

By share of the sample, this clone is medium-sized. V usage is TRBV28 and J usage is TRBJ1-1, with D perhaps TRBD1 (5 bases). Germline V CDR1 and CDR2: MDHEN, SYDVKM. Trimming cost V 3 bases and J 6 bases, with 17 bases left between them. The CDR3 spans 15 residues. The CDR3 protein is CASSFGTVEHPEAFF. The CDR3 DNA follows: TGTGCCAGCAGTTTTGGGACCGTCGAACACCCTGAAGCTTTCTTT.

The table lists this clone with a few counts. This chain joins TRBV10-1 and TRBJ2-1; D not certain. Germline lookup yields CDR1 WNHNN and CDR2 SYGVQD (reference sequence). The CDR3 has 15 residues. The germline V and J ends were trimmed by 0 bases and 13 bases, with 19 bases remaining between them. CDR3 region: CASSESPDGPMPQFF. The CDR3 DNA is TGCGCCAGCAGTGAGTCGCCGGACGGACCCATGCCCCAGTTCTTC.

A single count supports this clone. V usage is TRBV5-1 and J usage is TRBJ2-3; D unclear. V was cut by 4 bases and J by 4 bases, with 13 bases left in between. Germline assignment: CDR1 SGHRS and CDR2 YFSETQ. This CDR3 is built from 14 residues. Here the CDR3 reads CASSPGPPADTQYF. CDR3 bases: TGCGCCAGCAGCCCAGGTCCCCCCGCAGATACGCAGTATTTT. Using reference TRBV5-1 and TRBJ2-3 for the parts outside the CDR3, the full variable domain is KAGVTQTPRYLIKTRGQQVTLSCSPISGHRSVSWYQQTPGQGLQFLFEYFSETQRNKGNFPGRFSGRQFSNSRSEMNVSTLELGDSALYLCASSPGPPADTQYFGPGTRLTVL.

CDR3 amino acids: CASSLAEASEAFF. The CDR3 DNA reads TGCGCCAGCAGCTTGGCTGAGGCCAGTGAAGCTTTCTTT. The chain carries TRBV5-1 and TRBJ1-1; D gene uncertain. CDR3 size: 13 residues. Trimming left V 0 bases short and J 7 bases short, with 10 bases between. The germline CDR1 and CDR2 sequences are SGHRS and YFSETQ.

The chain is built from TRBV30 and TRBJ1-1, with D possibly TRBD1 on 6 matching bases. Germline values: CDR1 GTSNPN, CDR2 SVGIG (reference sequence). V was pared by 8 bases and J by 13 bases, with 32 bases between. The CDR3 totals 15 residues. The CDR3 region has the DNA TGTGCCCGGTCCGGGGGGACACGCAGTCCAGACCAAGGTTTCTTT. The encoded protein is CARSGGTRSPDQGFF.

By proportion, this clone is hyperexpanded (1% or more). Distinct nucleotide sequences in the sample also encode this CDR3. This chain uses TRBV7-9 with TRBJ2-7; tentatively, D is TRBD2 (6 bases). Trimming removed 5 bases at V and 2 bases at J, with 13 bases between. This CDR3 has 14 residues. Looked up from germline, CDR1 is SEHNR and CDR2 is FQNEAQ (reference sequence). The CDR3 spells CASSPRDWTYEQYF. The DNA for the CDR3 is TGTGCCAGCAGCCCCAGGGACTGGACCTACGAGCAGTACTTC. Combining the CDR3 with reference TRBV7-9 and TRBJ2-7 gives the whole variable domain DTGVSQNPRHKITKRGQNVTFRCDPISEHNRLYWYRQTLGQGPEFLTYFQNEAQLEKSRLLSDRFSAERPKGSFSTLEIQRTEQGDSAMYLCASSPRDWTYEQYFGPGTRLTVT.

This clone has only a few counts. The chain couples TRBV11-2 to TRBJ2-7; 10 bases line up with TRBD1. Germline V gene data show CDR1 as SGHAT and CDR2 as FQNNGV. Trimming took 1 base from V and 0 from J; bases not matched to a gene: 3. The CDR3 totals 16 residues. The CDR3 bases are TGTGCCAGCAGCTTAGTGGGACAGGGGAGCTCCTACGAGCAGTACTTC. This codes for CASSLVGQGSSYEQYF.

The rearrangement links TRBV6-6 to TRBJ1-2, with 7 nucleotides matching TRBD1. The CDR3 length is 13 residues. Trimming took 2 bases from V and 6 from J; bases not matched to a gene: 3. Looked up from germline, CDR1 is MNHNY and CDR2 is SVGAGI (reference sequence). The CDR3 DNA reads TGTGCCAGCAGTTACACGGACAGGAATGGCTACACCTTC. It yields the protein CASSYTDRNGYTF.

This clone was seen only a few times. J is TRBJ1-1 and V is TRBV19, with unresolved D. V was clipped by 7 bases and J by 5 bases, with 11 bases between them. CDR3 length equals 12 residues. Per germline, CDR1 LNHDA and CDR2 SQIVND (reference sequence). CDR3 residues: CASKWMGTEAFF. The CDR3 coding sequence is TGTGCCAGTAAGTGGATGGGGACTGAAGCTTTCTTT.

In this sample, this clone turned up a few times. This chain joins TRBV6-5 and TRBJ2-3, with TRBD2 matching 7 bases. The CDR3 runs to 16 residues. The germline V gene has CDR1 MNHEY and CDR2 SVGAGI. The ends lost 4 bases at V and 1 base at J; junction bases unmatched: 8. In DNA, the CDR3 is TGTGCCAGCAGTTCCTTTGGGCTAGCGGGCACAGATACGCAGTATTTT. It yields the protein CASSSFGLAGTDTQYF.

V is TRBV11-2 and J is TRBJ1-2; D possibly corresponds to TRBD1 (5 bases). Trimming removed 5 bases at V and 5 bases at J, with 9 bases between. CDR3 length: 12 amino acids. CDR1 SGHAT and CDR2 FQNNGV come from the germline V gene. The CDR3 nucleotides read TGTGCCAGCAGCCTAAAGGGGTATGGCTACACCTTC. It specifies CASSLKGYGYTF.

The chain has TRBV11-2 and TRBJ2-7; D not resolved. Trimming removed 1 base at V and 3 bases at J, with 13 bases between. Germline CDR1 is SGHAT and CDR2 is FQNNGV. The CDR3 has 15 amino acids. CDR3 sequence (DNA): TGTGCCAGCAGCTTAGGCCCCGGAAGTGGCTACGAGCAGTACTTC. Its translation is CASSLGPGSGYEQYF.

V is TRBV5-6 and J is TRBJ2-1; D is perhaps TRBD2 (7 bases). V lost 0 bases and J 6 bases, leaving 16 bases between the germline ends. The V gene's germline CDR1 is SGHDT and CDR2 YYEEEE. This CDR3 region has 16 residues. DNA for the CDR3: TGTGCCAGCAGCTTGGTAGGGCAGGGGAGGGTCAATGAGCAGTTCTTC. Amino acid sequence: CASSLVGQGRVNEQFF.

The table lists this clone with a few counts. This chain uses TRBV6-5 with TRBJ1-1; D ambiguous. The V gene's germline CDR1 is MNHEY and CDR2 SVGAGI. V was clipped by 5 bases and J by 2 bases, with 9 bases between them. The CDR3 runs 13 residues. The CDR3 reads CASSTPRNTEAFF. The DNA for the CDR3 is TGTGCCAGCAGTACACCTCGTAACACTGAAGCTTTCTTT.

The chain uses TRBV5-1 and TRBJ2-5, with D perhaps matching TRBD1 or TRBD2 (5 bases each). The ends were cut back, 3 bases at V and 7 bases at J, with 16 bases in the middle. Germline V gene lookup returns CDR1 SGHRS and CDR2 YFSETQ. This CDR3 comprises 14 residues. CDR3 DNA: TGCGCCAGCAGCTCCGGTGAGGGGCTGGGGACCCAGTACTTC. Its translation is CASSSGEGLGTQYF. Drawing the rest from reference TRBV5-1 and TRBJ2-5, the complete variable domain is KAGVTQTPRYLIKTRGQQVTLSCSPISGHRSVSWYQQTPGQGLQFLFEYFSETQRNKGNFPGRFSGRQFSNSRSEMNVSTLELGDSALYLCASSSGEGLGTQYFGPGTRLLVL.

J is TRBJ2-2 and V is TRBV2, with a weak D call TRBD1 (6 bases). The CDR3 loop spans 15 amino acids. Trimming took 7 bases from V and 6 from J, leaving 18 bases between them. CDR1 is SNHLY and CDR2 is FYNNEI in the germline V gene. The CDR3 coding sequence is TGTGCCAGCAACTCCGGACAGCAGATTCCCGGGGAGCTGTTTTTT. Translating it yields CASNSGQQIPGELFF.